This entry lists 31 T cell receptor beta chains sequenced from one sample in a study of shared clonotypes between healthy human individuals. TCRdb's copy holds only in-frame clones and misses some; the assay was immunoSEQ multiplex PCR. The table lists about 820,000 clones, about 92% of them singletons, with about 25% in the top ten. Naive CD8 cells lacked CD45RO, underwent positive selection for CCR7 and left out terminally differentiated effector memory CD45RA+ cells. Sequenced input: naive CD8+ T cells sorted from blood. The receptors originated from a man aged 30 to 45 in good health.

The V call is TRBV5-1, the J call TRBJ1-1, with 9 bases aligning to TRBD1. Germline loops: CDR1 SGHRS, CDR2 YFSETQ. V lost 1 base and J lost 0; bases outside the gene matches: 16. There are 20 residues in the CDR3. DNA for the CDR3: TGCGCCAGCAGCTTGCGTTGGGACAGGGCCCCCTCTGGCATGAACACTGAAGCTTTCTTT. It codes for CASSLRWDRAPSGMNTEAFF.

CDR3 loop: CASSRSRGGINEKLFF. DNA of the CDR3: TGTGCCAGCTCACGATCCCGGGGAGGGATTAATGAAAAACTGTTTTTT. The chain joins TRBV18 to TRBJ1-4, with D unclear. V was trimmed by 4 bases and J by 4 bases, leaving 16 bases between them. The germline V gene encodes CDR1 KGHSH and CDR2 LQKENI. This CDR3 is built from 16 residues.

V is TRBV7-9 and J is TRBJ2-7, with D hard to call. The CDR3 spans 16 residues. Germline V lookup: CDR1 SEHNR, CDR2 FQNEAQ (reference sequence). Trimming removed 6 bases at V and 0 bases at J, with 18 bases between. CDR3 residues: CASSLRGHRLSYEQYF. The CDR3 region has the DNA TGTGCCAGCAGTCTCAGAGGTCACAGACTCTCCTACGAGCAGTACTTC. The whole variable domain, remainder taken from reference TRBV7-9 and TRBJ2-7, is DTGVSQNPRHKITKRGQNVTFRCDPISEHNRLYWYRQTLGQGPEFLTYFQNEAQLEKSRLLSDRFSAERPKGSFSTLEIQRTEQGDSAMYLCASSLRGHRLSYEQYFGPGTRLTVT.

For this clone: In the same sample, other DNA sequences code for this CDR3. This chain connects TRBV9 to TRBJ2-7; 7 bases match TRBD1. This CDR3 comprises 12 residues. V lost 3 bases, J lost 3 bases, and 0 bases stayed unmatched. Germline V gene data show CDR1 as SGDLS and CDR2 as YYNGEE. In nucleotides, the CDR3 is TGTGCCAGCAGCGGACAGGGCTACGAGCAGTACTTC. Its protein product is CASSGQGYEQYF.

The chain uses TRBV11-3 and TRBJ2-3, with D perhaps TRBD1 (6 bases). The V gene lost 4 bases and the J gene lost 2 bases, with 7 bases spanning the gap. CDR1 is SGHNT and CDR2 is YENEEA in the germline V gene. The CDR3 is 13 amino acids. The CDR3 loop is CASSWDNTDTQYF. The CDR3 nucleotides are TGTGCCAGCAGCTGGGACAACACAGATACGCAGTATTTT. The whole variable domain, remainder taken from reference TRBV11-3 and TRBJ2-3, is EAGVVQSPRYKIIEKKQPVAFWCNPISGHNTLYWYLQNLGQGPELLIRYENEEAVDDSQLPKDRFSAERLKGVDSTLKIQPAELGDSAVYLCASSWDNTDTQYFGPGTRLTVL.

The chain is built from TRBV23-1 and TRBJ2-5; possibly TRBD2 for D (6 bases). TRBV23-1 is filed as an ORF, its function uncertain. The CDR3 totals 13 residues. V was clipped by 0 bases and J by 4 bases, with 6 bases between them. CDR3 sequence: CASSQSGGETQYF. CDR3 bases: TGCGCCAGCAGTCAATCGGGAGGAGAGACCCAGTACTTC.

This clone has more than one count but fewer than ten. The rearrangement joins TRBV5-1 to TRBJ2-2, with a weak D call TRBD1 (6 bases). V was trimmed by 7 bases and J by 7 bases, leaving 17 bases between them. Germline assignment: CDR1 SGHRS and CDR2 YFSETQ. This CDR3 is built from 14 residues. Here the CDR3 DNA reads TGCGCCAGCCAAGAGGGGGTTTTCGGCGGGGAGCTGTTTTTT. Protein: CASQEGVFGGELFF. Variable domain in full (rest from reference TRBV5-1 and TRBJ2-2): KAGVTQTPRYLIKTRGQQVTLSCSPISGHRSVSWYQQTPGQGLQFLFEYFSETQRNKGNFPGRFSGRQFSNSRSEMNVSTLELGDSALYLCASQEGVFGGELFFGEGSRLTVL.

V and J are TRBV7-6 and TRBJ2-3; no clear D gene. CDR1 and CDR2 (germline): SGHVS, FNYEAQ. The length of the CDR3 is 13 residues. V gave up 1 base and J gave up 5 bases, with 7 bases separating them. CDR3 bases: TGTGCCAGCAGCTTAGGGCGATTAGATACGCAGTATTTT. As protein: CASSLGRLDTQYF.

V usage is TRBV27 and J usage is TRBJ2-2; D may be TRBD1 (6 bases). Germline assignment: CDR1 MNHEY and CDR2 SMNVEV (reference sequence). Trimming removed 4 bases from V and 5 bases from J, with 11 bases in between. This CDR3 has 14 amino acids. The CDR3 sequence is CASSSDSRTGELFF. The CDR3 coding sequence is TGTGCCAGCAGTTCGGACAGCCGTACCGGGGAGCTGTTTTTT.

The chain joins TRBV27 to TRBJ2-3; 8 bases are a match to TRBD2. CDR1 and CDR2 from the germline V gene are MNHEY and SMNVEV (reference sequence). CDR3 size: 13 residues. J lost 0 bases, V lost 11 bases, and 4 bases had no gene match. CDR3 amino acids: CAVAGGSTDTQYF. The CDR3 bases are TGTGCCGTCGCGGGGGGCAGCACAGATACGCAGTATTTT.

The chain has TRBV6-5 and TRBJ2-7; 11 nucleotides align to TRBD1. Losses at the gene ends were 0 bases for V and 3 bases for J; bases not matched to a gene: 4. CDR3 length equals 16 residues. Germline assignment: CDR1 MNHEY and CDR2 SVGAGI. CDR3 nucleotide sequence: TGTGCCAGCAGTTACTCCGGGACAGGGGGAAGCTACGAGCAGTACTTC. This translates into CASSYSGTGGSYEQYF.

The chain employs TRBV29-1 and TRBJ2-7; 8 bases map to TRBD1. Germline trimming cut 4 bases from V and 5 bases from J; bases unmatched to any gene: 10. Germline values: CDR1 SQVTM, CDR2 ANQGSEA. CDR3 length: 14 residues. The CDR3 protein is CSVAGSRGLHEQYF. As DNA, the CDR3 is TGCAGCGTTGCTGGTAGCAGGGGGCTACACGAGCAGTACTTC.

CDR3: CASSSTRGLSYNEQFF. For the CDR3, the DNA is TGTGCCAGCAGCTCTACAAGGGGGCTCTCCTACAATGAGCAGTTCTTC. The chain couples TRBV9 to TRBJ2-1; the match to TRBD1 covers 7 bases. Per the germline V gene, CDR1 is SGDLS and CDR2 is YYNGEE. The length of the CDR3 is 16 residues. V shed 4 bases, J shed 0 bases, and the junction held 7 bases outside the gene matches.

This chain connects TRBV10-1 to TRBJ2-2; D not certain. V lost 2 bases and J lost 5, with 9 bases in between. The CDR3 runs 14 residues. Germline CDR1 WNHNN, CDR2 SYGVQD (reference sequence). This CDR3 is CASSEDFTTGELFF. The CDR3 nucleotides read TGCGCCAGCAGTGAGGATTTTACTACCGGGGAGCTGTTTTTT.

The genes are TRBV19 and TRBJ1-5; D unresolved. There are 14 residues in the CDR3. Trimming removed 8 bases at V and 0 bases at J, with 11 bases between. Germline CDR1 LNHDA, CDR2 SQIVND (reference sequence). CDR3 amino acids: CASYQPFSNQPQHF. The DNA for the CDR3 is TGTGCCAGTTACCAGCCCTTTAGCAATCAGCCCCAGCATTTT.

The sample holds one count of this clone. The genes are TRBV7-8 and TRBJ2-7; 9 nucleotides match TRBD2. The J segment lost 7 bases and the V segment lost 1 base, leaving 5 bases of the junction unmatched. The CDR3 sequence is 14 residues long. Germline lookup yields CDR1 SGHVS and CDR2 FQNEAQ. The CDR3 sequence is CASSLGLAVGEQYF. Written as DNA, the CDR3 is TGTGCCAGCAGCTTAGGACTAGCGGTCGGGGAGCAGTACTTC.

In its sample, this clone was seen a few times. The CDR3 DNA reads as TGTGCCAGCAGCCAAGATCTGCCGGGGGTAGGGAACAATGAGCAGTTCTTC. Its protein is CASSQDLPGVGNNEQFF. The chain links TRBV4-2 to TRBJ2-1; perhaps TRBD2 as D (6 bases). This CDR3 spans 17 amino acids. Germline loops: CDR1 LGHNA, CDR2 YNFKEQ. Trimming stripped 0 bases from V and 5 bases from J, with 17 bases between.

In this sample, this clone turned up once. This chain connects TRBV11-2 to TRBJ2-3; tentatively, D is TRBD1 (7 bases). V lost 10 bases and J 4 bases, leaving 21 bases between the germline ends. CDR1 and CDR2 from the germline V gene are SGHAT and FQNNGV. This CDR3 contains 15 residues. The CDR3 is CATDDWTGGADTQYF. In DNA form, the CDR3 reads TGTGCCACCGACGATTGGACAGGAGGGGCAGATACGCAGTATTTT.

The chain employs TRBV7-9 and TRBJ2-1; the D call may be TRBD1 or TRBD2 (6 bases each). Germline V gene data show CDR1 as SEHNR and CDR2 as FQNEAQ (reference sequence). The V end was cut by 4 bases, the J end by 7 bases, with 20 bases between. This CDR3 has 16 amino acids. This CDR3 is CASSSLTGAAGNEQFF. The CDR3 coding sequence is TGTGCCAGCAGCTCCCTTACGGGGGCGGCTGGAAATGAGCAGTTCTTC.

This sequence joins TRBV2 and TRBJ2-7; no definite D call. Trimming shortened V by 3 bases and J by 6 bases, and 6 bases separated the two germline ends. Germline CDR1 is SNHLY and CDR2 is FYNNEI. The CDR3 spans 11 residues. The CDR3 reads CASSEAAEQYF. The DNA of the CDR3 is TGTGCCAGCAGTGAGGCGGCCGAGCAGTACTTC.

This chain connects TRBV5-4 to TRBJ2-3; D possibly corresponds to TRBD1 (5 bases). Trimming took off 2 bases at V and 2 bases at J, with 12 bases between the two ends. The CDR3 totals 15 residues. The germline V gene encodes CDR1 SGHNT and CDR2 YYREEE (reference sequence). The CDR3 nucleotides are TGTGCCAGCAGCTTCCAGGGTGATTACACAGATACGCAGTATTTT. Amino acid sequence: CASSFQGDYTDTQYF.

The rearrangement joins TRBV14 to TRBJ2-7, with a tentative D call TRBD2 (5 bases). Germline values: CDR1 SGHDN, CDR2 FVKESK. The CDR3 runs to 17 residues. V was trimmed by 1 base and J by 0 bases, leaving 16 bases between them. The CDR3 region is CASSQGEGGRNSYEQYF. The CDR3 nucleotides are TGTGCCAGCAGCCAAGGGGAAGGAGGCAGAAACTCCTACGAGCAGTACTTC.

The rearrangement links TRBV4-1 to TRBJ2-1; no clear D gene. V lost 4 bases and J lost 8, with 9 bases in between. The CDR3 extends over 12 amino acids. The germline gives CDR1 MGHRA, CDR2 YSYEKL. This chain's CDR3 is CASSPTPHEQFF. DNA of the CDR3: TGCGCCAGCAGCCCGACCCCCCATGAGCAGTTCTTC.

This chain uses TRBV28 with TRBJ2-7; 7 bases fit TRBD1. The CDR3 totals 14 residues. Unmatched junction bases numbered 4, after V lost 5 bases and J lost 0 bases. In germline, CDR1 is MDHEN, CDR2 SYDVKM. This CDR3 reads CASSPTGTSYEQYF. DNA for the CDR3: TGTGCCAGCAGTCCGACAGGGACCTCCTACGAGCAGTACTTC.

The CDR3 nucleotides are TGTGCCAGCGGAGAAGGATTGGGTAGCACAGATACGCAGTATTTT. Its protein product is CASGEGLGSTDTQYF. The V call is TRBV7-3, the J call TRBJ2-3; D not resolved. This CDR3 is built from 15 residues. Germline V CDR1 and CDR2: SGHTA, FQGTGA. Trimming left V 8 bases short and J 0 bases short, with 15 bases between.

This clone appeared a single time. This chain links TRBV19 with TRBJ1-4; tentatively, D is TRBD1 (6 bases). Germline CDR1 and CDR2: LNHDA and SQIVND (reference sequence). V was pared by 4 bases and J by 4 bases, with 13 bases between. The CDR3 runs 15 residues. The CDR3 sequence is CASSTGVSGNEKLFF. CDR3 DNA: TGTGCCAGTAGTACAGGGGTTTCCGGTAATGAAAAACTGTTTTTT.

There are a few counts of this clone. The chain carries TRBV29-1 and TRBJ2-7; perhaps TRBD1 as D (5 bases). With 2 bases removed from V and 3 bases from J, the gap between germline ends came to 8 bases. Germline lookup yields CDR1 SQVTM and CDR2 ANQGSEA. The CDR3 runs 12 residues. The DNA for the CDR3 is TGCAGCGTTGAAACAGGAAACTACGAGCAGTACTTC. As protein: CSVETGNYEQYF.

The CDR3 here is CASSPRTGGNYGYTF. In nucleotides, the CDR3 is TGTGCCAGCAGCCCCAGGACAGGGGGCAACTATGGCTACACCTTC. This chain joins TRBV9 and TRBJ1-2; 11 positions match TRBD1. Germline V lookup: CDR1 SGDLS, CDR2 YYNGEE. The length of the CDR3 is 15 residues. V trimming: 4 bases; J trimming: 2 bases; junction bases outside the gene matches: 4.

As to this clone: The same CDR3 can be traced to other DNA sequences in this sample. The rearrangement uses TRBV4-1 and TRBJ1-5; 8 bases agree with TRBD1. The CDR3 runs 14 residues. V lost 1 base, J lost 5 bases, and 1 base stayed unmatched. Germline V CDR1 and CDR2: MGHRA, YSYEKL. In nucleotides, the CDR3 is TGCGCCAGCAGCCAAGTACAGGGGGATCAGCCCCAGCATTTT. It specifies CASSQVQGDQPQHF.

The chain links TRBV2 to TRBJ2-1; D unresolved. The CDR3 runs 12 residues. Trimming cost V 2 bases and J 6 bases, with 5 bases left between them. Germline values: CDR1 SNHLY, CDR2 FYNNEI. This CDR3 reads CASSEWFNEQFF. CDR3 nucleotides: TGTGCCAGCAGTGAATGGTTCAATGAGCAGTTCTTC.

The chain employs TRBV6-1 and TRBJ2-2; D might be TRBD1 (5 bases). V lost 0 bases and J 3 bases, leaving 11 bases between the germline ends. Germline CDR1 and CDR2: MNHNS and SASEGT. The CDR3 spans 16 residues. The CDR3 bases are TGTGCCAGCAGTGAAGCCAAGGGGCTGTACACCGGGGAGCTGTTTTTT. It translates to CASSEAKGLYTGELFF.